This T cell receptor beta chain comes out of a study of STAT5B mutations in CD4+ large granular lymphocyte leukemia. Study-wide findings and caveats: Compared with healthy controls (2/35), patient top clones favored TRBV06 (8/27). Higher CD4+ than CD8+ T-LGLL clonality might reflect small sample size.

As to this clone: Its cognate antigen is unknown.

Trimming took 5 bases from V and 1 from J; bases not matched to a gene: 6. CDR3 length equals 14 residues. CDR1 and CDR2 from the germline V gene are SGHKS and YYEKEE (reference sequence). Data came from immunoSEQ multiplex PCR; TCRdb stores just in-frame clones and leaves some out. The sample comprises approximately 32,000 clones, roughly 71% of which are singletons, and 2.5% to 3% rests with the top ten. The V and J genes are TRBV5-5 and TRBJ2-7; 7 bases align to TRBD2. The sample was CD4+ T cells from blood buffy coats. The TCR sequence derives from a human donor in good health. In DNA, the CDR3 is TGTGCCAGCAGACTGCCCGGGGGGTCCTACGAGCAGTACTTC. Amino acids: CASRLPGGSYEQYF.